This T cell receptor beta chain comes out of a study of cytomegalovirus exposure and HLA in healthy donors. Vbeta (60) and Jbeta (13) primers were used in the PCR. TCRdb's table, derived via immunoSEQ multiplex PCR, lists solely in-frame clones and lacks some. Among over 150,000 clones listed, around 72% were seen once. Points from the study as a whole: As a later analysis revealed, most CMV-associated TCR beta chains appeared HLA-restricted. Sequencing depth roughly uniform across donors was assumed in presence/absence analyses. Later on, a genetic analysis was performed. It linked a missense variant in DCLRE1C with V- and J-gene trimming of TCR beta. An analysis that was carried out later associated fewer than 20,000 TCR beta sequences with HLA alleles at 0.05 false discovery rate.

Looked up from germline, CDR1 is SGHNT and CDR2 is YENEEA. The CDR3 contains 14 residues. V was shortened by 5 bases and J by 5 bases, with 13 bases between the two germline ends. With respect to this clone: Its antigen is not identified.

The TCR comes from a man between 18 and 29 years old in good health and CMV-seronegative. This chain connects TRBV11-3 to TRBJ2-1; tentatively, D is TRBD2 (6 bases). The material sequenced was PBMCs. CDR3 protein: CASSLEGQDNEQFF. The CDR3 region has the DNA TGTGCCAGCAGCCTGGAGGGCCAGGACAATGAGCAGTTCTTC.